Below, 15 T cell receptor beta chains from the same sample are listed, as sequenced in a study of tumor-infiltrating lymphocytes in primary liver carcinoma. TCR beta cDNA was made from 500 ng total RNA with a constant-region primer. For TCR beta, libraries were produced by three nested multiplex PCR rounds using slightly modified ARM-PCR. The first two PCR rounds used TRBV1-TRBV30 primers with a Cbeta primer, roughly 10 cycles each. TCRdb passed the multiplex PCR reads through MiXCR, listing each CDR3 protein once. The profile shows roughly 25,000 distinct CDR3 sequences, over 65% of them singletons. Between roughly 20 and 31 mg of unsorted bulk tissue served as the source from which RNA and DNA were co-extracted. Input material: liver tumor tissue from sampling region 3. Specified subset: tumor region T3, left-lateral pole. Receptors originate from a man in his forties or fifties with primary liver carcinoma and hepatitis B virus infection.

As concerns this clonotype: Its ends do not fully match the called genes, so a read error is possible. In nucleotides, the CDR3 is TGCAGCGTTGTGTTTACGGGAGCATCAGCCCAACATTTT. Its translation is CSVVFTGASAQHF. The J gene is TRBJ1-5, the V gene TRBV29-1; D is unclear. CDR1 is SQVTM, CDR2 ANQGSEA, per germline. This CDR3 is built from 13 residues.

Many counts were recorded for this clonotype. Just one base apart from a much larger clone, this may be a read error. Here the CDR3 omits its conserved ending phenylalanine or tryptophan, so a read error is the likely source. The chain employs TRBV6-1 and TRBJ1-1, with a possible D match to TRBD1 (5 bases). The V gene's germline CDR1 is MNHNS and CDR2 SASEGT. CDR3 size: 12 residues. Between the trimmed V and J ends, which lost 7 bases and 4 bases, there was a span of 10 bases. The CDR3 DNA is TGTGCCAGCATAATAGGGGCCACTGAAGCTTTCCTT. It is translated as CASIIGATEAFL.

Regarding this clonotype: A read error is likely, as this CDR3 ends without the conserved phenylalanine or tryptophan. The rearrangement joins TRBV18 to TRBJ1-4; D is perhaps TRBD1 (5 bases). Trimming removed 3 bases from V and 4 bases from J, with 18 bases in between. The germline gives CDR1 KGHSH, CDR2 LQKENI. This CDR3 spans 17 amino acids. CDR3 coding DNA: TGTGCCAGCTCACCGACCTGGGACGAAAAAAATAATGAAAAACTGTTTTTG. This gives the protein CASSPTWDEKNNEKLFL.

With regard to this clonotype: The missing conserved phenylalanine or tryptophan at the end of this CDR3 makes a read error likely. The DNA is left out, because the CDR3 cannot be placed on it with certainty; the CDR3 is given as TCRdb lists it. The gene calls are TRBV11-2 and TRBJ2-7. The CDR3 length equals 14 residues, ends included. Germline V gene sequence: CDR1 SGHAT, CDR2 FQNNGV. CDR3 sequence: CASSLDLGGCEQYL.

The V and J genes are TRBV30 and TRBJ2-1, with 9 bases that match TRBD2. V shed 4 bases, J shed 7 bases, and the junction held 20 bases outside the gene matches. The CDR3 is 18 amino acids. From germline, CDR1 is GTSNPN and CDR2 SVGIG (reference sequence). The CDR3: CAWNALGWTSAKENEQFF. The CDR3 DNA reads as TGTGCCTGGAATGCCCTAGGATGGACTAGCGCGAAGGAAAATGAGCAGTTCTTC. The full variable domain, rest sourced from reference TRBV30 and TRBJ2-1, is SQTIHQWPATLVQPVGSPLSLECTVEGTSNPNLYWYRQAAGRGLQLLFYSVGIGQISSEVPQNLSASRPQDRQFILSSKKLLLSDSGFYLCAWNALGWTSAKENEQFFGPGTRLTVL.

On this clonotype: At one end, the junction sequence differs from germline, possibly due to a read error. This chain links TRBV11-2 with TRBJ2-7; 8 bases are a match to TRBD2. Germline V CDR1 and CDR2: SGHAT, FQNNGV. There are 13 residues in the CDR3. CDR3 nucleotides: TGTGCCAGCAGCTTCGGAGGTGCTAGCGGGCAGTACTTT. Translated: CASSFGGASGQYF.

A remark on this clonotype: The junction departs from the called germline gene at one end, perhaps through a read error. V and J are TRBV11-2 and TRBJ2-5; 10 bases align to TRBD2. The CDR3 contains 18 residues. CDR1 and CDR2 from the germline V gene are SGHAT and FQNNGV. The CDR3 nucleotides read TGTGCCAGCAGCTTAGATCCATGCTCTAGCGGGAGAGGAGAGACCCAATACTTC. It translates to CASSLDPCSSGRGETQYF.

Only a few counts were recorded for this clonotype. With a much larger clone just one base away, this may be a read error. This rearrangement joins TRBV5-1 to TRBJ2-2, with 7 bases lining up with TRBD1. Germline V lookup: CDR1 SGHRS, CDR2 YFSETQ. J gave up 3 bases and V 1 base, and 3 bases lay outside the gene matches. The CDR3 contains 15 residues. This CDR3 reads CASSLTGQDTGELFF. The CDR3 bases are TGCGCCAGCAGCTTGACTGGACAGGACACCGGGGAGCTGTTTTTT.

This clonotype has only a few counts. An end of the junction does not agree with germline; a read error may underlie this. This chain connects TRBV4-3 to TRBJ2-3; D call uncertain. The CDR3 loop spans 12 amino acids. Germline V gives CDR1 LGHNA, CDR2 YSLEER. CDR3 nucleotides: TGCACCAGCAGCCATGAGGCCGATACGCAGTATTTT. It codes for CTSSHEADTQYF.

The rearrangement uses TRBV19 and TRBJ1-1; possible D gene TRBD1, 6 bases. The germline CDR1 and CDR2 sequences are LNHDA and SQIVND (reference sequence). V lost 5 bases and J 0 bases, leaving 13 bases between the germline ends. This CDR3 is built from 15 residues. The CDR3 region is CASSGHRALNTEAFF. Here the CDR3 DNA reads TGTGCCAGTAGTGGACACAGGGCTTTGAACACTGAAGCTTTCTTT.

In the case of this clonotype: At one boundary the junction diverges from the germline segment, which might be a read error. V and J are TRBV29-1 and TRBJ2-7, with D unresolved. The CDR3 is 14 residues long. From germline, CDR1 is SQVTM and CDR2 ANQGSEA. For the CDR3, the DNA is TGCATCGTTGAAGATGAATACAGCTCCTACGAGCAGTACTTC. It specifies CIVEDEYSSYEQYF.

This chain uses TRBV2 with TRBJ2-1; possibly TRBD1 or TRBD2 for D (7 bases each). Trimming left V 4 bases short and J 5 bases short, with 15 bases between. This CDR3 region has 15 residues. Germline-derived CDR1 and CDR2 are SNHLY and FYNNEI. CDR3 residues: CASSGTRGGDNEQFF. The CDR3, as DNA: TGTGCCAGCAGTGGGACTAGAGGGGGCGACAATGAGCAGTTCTTC.

As regards this clonotype: No conserved phenylalanine or tryptophan ends this CDR3, so it is likely a read error. The CDR3 DNA reads as TGTGCCATCAGTGGGTCGACTAGCGGGAGGGATACGCAGTATTTG. Translation: CAISGSTSGRDTQYL. V usage is TRBV10-3 and J usage is TRBJ2-3, with TRBD2 matching over 13 bases. The CDR3 loop spans 15 amino acids. V lost 4 bases, J lost 6 bases, and 4 bases stayed unmatched. The V gene's germline CDR1 is ENHRY and CDR2 SYGVKD.

Concerning this clonotype: A much larger clone differs from this one at a single base, so this may be a read error. The CDR3 DNA sequence: TGTGCCAACACCACAGGGCGGGATAACACTGAAGCTTTCTTT. Its translation: CANTTGRDNTEAFF. This rearrangement joins TRBV2 to TRBJ1-1; D might be TRBD1 (6 bases). CDR1 and CDR2 from the germline V gene are SNHLY and FYNNEI. This CDR3 comprises 14 residues. Trimming removed 10 bases from V and 2 bases from J, with 17 bases in between.

A word on this clonotype: One junction end disagrees with the germline gene, perhaps due to a read error. This chain connects TRBV11-2 to TRBJ2-5, with D tentatively TRBD2 (6 bases). The J call may be in error: the DNA end matches TRBJ2-1 better. Germline CDR1 and CDR2: SGHAT and FQNNGV. The CDR3 length is 16 residues. This chain's CDR3 is CGSSQTPGGGKETQFF. The CDR3 region has the DNA TGTGGCAGCAGCCAAACACCTGGTGGGGGGAAAGAGACCCAGTTCTTC.